This paragraph reports one T cell receptor beta chain. Antigen unknown. V was pared by 1 base and J by 6 bases, with 14 bases between. The germline V gene has CDR1 LGHNA and CDR2 YSLEER. The CDR3 is 15 residues long. A second about 6 to 12 cycle PCR used barcoded and J-beta primers. Each cDNA molecule, via a template-switch adaptor with 12 random nucleotides, was tagged. TCRdb recomputed calls from the 5' RACE reads with MiXCR, one row per CDR3 protein. The sample has about 800,000 distinct CDR3 sequences; 58% are singletons. This sample was taken from a study of blood T cells in healthy people across ages. As for the study in general: Template switching retrieved approximately one barcoded beta molecule for each two T cells. Whole-study findings and limits: Nothing was known about donor CMV status, and this possibly confounded expanded clonotype changes.

Each sample used at least 6.5 million PBMCs. The receptor's source is a man aged 25 to 40 in good health. The source material was blood. The rearrangement links TRBV4-3 to TRBJ2-3; D possibly corresponds to TRBD2 (6 bases). CDR3 sequence: CASSQAGGFRDTQYF. Here the CDR3 DNA reads TGCGCCAGCAGCCAAGCTGGGGGGTTTAGGGATACGCAGTATTTT.